This TCR beta chain was captured by sequencing in a study of T-cell memory formation after mild COVID-19. V was trimmed by 5 bases and J by 7 bases, leaving 14 bases between them. This CDR3 region has 14 residues. Each CDR3 protein gets one entry after TCRdb re-called the 5' RACE reads with MiXCR. This table holds fewer than 250,000 distinct CDR3 sequences, under 30% found once. The receptor was derived from an adult woman who had mild COVID-19 (a few samples of this study predate the infection). Cell type and time point are not known. The rearrangement joins TRBV12-3 or TRBV12-4 to TRBJ1-4; D gene ambiguous. The source material was PBMCs or a T cell subset sorted from them (not recorded which). The CDR3 loop is CASSLGRRFEKLFF. Written as DNA, the CDR3 is TGTGCCAGCAGTCTAGGGAGGAGGTTTGAAAAACTGTTTTTT.